This T cell receptor (beta chain) is drawn from a study of T-cell memory formation after mild COVID-19. Study outcomes and limitations: Researchers report contracting CD4+ clones mostly in CM and EM, with CD8+ clones in EMRA. A second wave expanding day 15 to 37 was CD4+-biased; contracting clones were balanced.

MiXCR, applied by TCRdb to the 5' RACE reads, yields one record per CDR3 protein. The sample contains some 210,000 distinct CDR3 sequences, around 20% of which appear only once. The CDR3 has 15 residues. Germline CDR1 MNHEY, CDR2 SMNVEV (reference sequence). The junction had 7 bases not matched to a gene; V was cut back by 6 bases and J by 9 bases. A word on this clonotype: Its antigen remains unidentified.

The chain has TRBV27 and TRBJ2-5, with TRBD2 matching over 16 bases. This TCR was sampled from an adult woman who had mild COVID-19 (a few samples of this study predate the infection). Cell type and time point are not known. Sequencing input: PBMCs or a T cell subset sorted from them (not recorded which). The CDR3 DNA reads as TGTGCCAGCAGCGGAGGGACTAGCGGGAGGGGTGCCCAGTACTTC. This gives the protein CASSGGTSGRGAQYF.